This record covers a single TCR beta chain. The sample originates from a study of blood T cell repertoires in COVID-19. For the study at large: The samples span acute and convalescent COVID-19 from the United States, Italy and Spain. The cDNA or gDNA used as material had been derived from T cells, B-cell-depleted T cells, or PBMCs.

Trimming removed 0 bases at V and 6 bases at J, with 13 bases between. CDR1 and CDR2 from the germline V gene are SGHKS and YYEKEE (reference sequence). This CDR3 is 15 amino acids long. In the original analysis: From reference gene primer amplification, estimates of nucleated cell counts were derived. The data were produced by immunoSEQ multiplex PCR, yet TCRdb's version contains in-frame clones alone and is incomplete. V and J calls plus clone size are reproduced from that table; the DNA served to infer D and trimming. The data contain 140,000 or so clones, roughly 87% of them singletons. This TCR was recovered from a man between 65 and 85 years old with acute or convalescent COVID-19. Sequences were obtained from peripheral blood. J is TRBJ1-5 and V is TRBV5-5, with a tentative D call TRBD1 (6 bases). CDR3 coding DNA: TGTGCCAGCAGCTTGGCGGGGGGCCAGGCTCAGCCCCAGCATTTT. This translates into CASSLAGGQAQPQHF.